One sample yielded the 21 T cell receptor beta chains listed below, sequenced in a study of blood T cells in healthy people across ages. A second 7 to 11 cycle PCR used barcoded and J-beta primers. One entry per CDR3 protein, called by TCRdb with MiXCR from the 5' RACE reads. The data hold approximately 600,000 distinct CDR3 sequences, with roughly 53% observed a single time. The specimen sequenced was blood. The receptor source for this set is a man aged 60 to 69 in good health.

This clonotype was counted at least ten times. The V gene is TRBV28, the J gene TRBJ2-5; the D gene is possibly TRBD2 (5 bases). Germline V gives CDR1 MDHEN, CDR2 SYDVKM. The CDR3 has 16 amino acids. V was shortened by 6 bases and J by 7 bases, with 24 bases between the two germline ends. The CDR3 region has the DNA TGTGCCAGCAGCTCAGAGGGTTCCGGGCCCGAGGGGACCCAGTACTTC. Translated, it gives CASSSEGSGPEGTQYF.

The chain has TRBV29-1 and TRBJ2-1; 7 bases are a match to TRBD2. The J call may be in error: the DNA end matches TRBJ2-7 better. The CDR3 is 15 amino acids. CDR1 is SQVTM, CDR2 ANQGSEA, per germline. CDR3 sequence (DNA): TGCAGCGTTGAATATCGGACTAGTACCTACAATGAGCAGTACTTC. Amino acid sequence: CSVEYRTSTYNEQYF.

The rearrangement joins TRBV15 to TRBJ2-3; 9 bases map to TRBD1. The CDR3 is made up of 18 amino acids. The V segment lost 1 base and the J segment 1 base; nucleotides outside the gene matches: 9. Germline CDR1 reads LNHNV; CDR2 reads YYDKDF (reference sequence). The CDR3 loop is CATSRGSSTGGGTDTQYF. DNA of the CDR3: TGTGCCACCAGCAGAGGCTCCAGCACAGGGGGCGGCACAGATACGCAGTATTTT.

This sequence joins TRBV10-3 and TRBJ2-7; D might be TRBD1 (5 bases). This CDR3 is built from 12 residues. The ends were cut back, 6 bases at V and 3 bases at J, with 9 bases in the middle. Looked up from germline, CDR1 is ENHRY and CDR2 is SYGVKD. CDR3 residues: CAISATVYEQYF. The CDR3 DNA follows: TGTGCCATCAGCGCGACAGTCTACGAGCAGTACTTC.

This clonotype was observed a few times. V usage is TRBV5-1 and J usage is TRBJ2-6; the D gene is possibly TRBD1 (6 bases). The CDR3 has 18 amino acids. Germline CDR1 is SGHRS and CDR2 is YFSETQ. V dropped 2 bases and J dropped 0 bases, with 15 bases sitting between them. CDR3 sequence reads: CASSLDGTPGSGANVLTF. Written as DNA, the CDR3 is TGCGCCAGCAGCTTAGACGGGACACCCGGCTCTGGGGCCAACGTCCTGACTTTC.

The rearrangement links TRBV5-1 to TRBJ2-3; D is undetermined. Trimming stripped 9 bases from V and 2 bases from J, with 28 bases between. Germline-derived CDR1 and CDR2 are SGHRS and YFSETQ. CDR3 length: 18 amino acids. The chain's CDR3 is CAIRASQFKSATTDTQYF. CDR3 DNA: TGCGCCATTAGGGCCTCACAGTTTAAGTCGGCCACCACAGATACGCAGTATTTT.

This clonotype appeared a few times. A much more abundant neighbour one base away suggests this may be a read error. Here the CDR3 DNA reads TGTGCCAGCAGCCAAACGGGGGGCCAGAATGAGCAGTACTTC. Translating gives CASSQTGGQNEQYF. V and J are TRBV3-1 and TRBJ2-5; possible D gene TRBD2, 7 bases. The germline CDR1 and CDR2 sequences are LGHDT and YNNKEL (reference sequence). The germline V and J ends were trimmed by 2 bases and 11 bases, with 18 bases remaining between them. The CDR3 extends over 14 amino acids.

The chain couples TRBV15 to TRBJ2-1, with D unclear. Trimming took off 0 bases at V and 3 bases at J, with 0 bases between the two ends. Germline CDR1 and CDR2: LNHNV and YYDKDF (reference sequence). CDR3 length: 12 amino acids. The CDR3 nucleotides are TGTGCCACCAGCAGAGACTACAATGAGCAGTTCTTC. It specifies CATSRDYNEQFF.

This clonotype was counted between two and nine times. The rearrangement joins TRBV7-9 to TRBJ2-5; D is perhaps TRBD2 (6 bases). The CDR3 covers 15 residues. With 5 bases removed from V and 5 bases from J, the gap between germline ends came to 18 bases. Germline V CDR1 and CDR2: SEHNR, FQNEAQ (reference sequence). Written as DNA, the CDR3 is TGTGCCAGCAGCCCCACGCGTGTAGCGGTCGAGACCCAGTACTTC. Translating gives CASSPTRVAVETQYF.

V usage is TRBV3-1 and J usage is TRBJ2-2; possibly TRBD1 for D (6 bases). The CDR3 length is 13 residues. From germline, CDR1 is LGHDT and CDR2 YNNKEL (reference sequence). Trimming shortened V by 2 bases and J by 5 bases, and 6 bases separated the two germline ends. This CDR3 reads CASSQTGTGELFF. The CDR3 DNA sequence: TGTGCCAGCAGCCAAACAGGGACCGGGGAGCTGTTTTTT.

In this sample, this clonotype turned up a few times. V usage is TRBV7-2 and J usage is TRBJ2-1; 10 nucleotides agree with TRBD2. J gave up 2 bases and V 4 bases, and 5 bases lay outside the gene matches. CDR3 size: 16 residues. Germline loops: CDR1 SGHTA, CDR2 FQGNSA. CDR3 amino acids: CASSSERGGTYNEQFF. As DNA, the CDR3 is TGTGCCAGCAGCTCCGAGCGGGGGGGTACCTACAATGAGCAGTTCTTC. Full variable domain (remainder filled in from reference TRBV7-2 and TRBJ2-1): GAGVSQSPSNKVTEKGKDVELRCDPISGHTALYWYRQSLGQGLEFLIYFQGNSAPDKSGLPSDRFSAERTGGSVSTLTIQRTQQEDSAVYLCASSSERGGTYNEQFFGPGTRLTVL.

The chain uses TRBV5-1 and TRBJ2-1, with 9 nucleotides matching TRBD2. V was pared by 4 bases and J by 8 bases, with 7 bases of the junction left unmatched. Germline CDR1 is SGHRS and CDR2 is YFSETQ. The CDR3 totals 14 residues. Written as DNA, the CDR3 is TGCGCCAGCAGCATGCGGGGGGGTGGTGATGAGCAGTTCTTC. It yields the protein CASSMRGGGDEQFF.

This clonotype has just a few counts. The chain links TRBV5-1 to TRBJ2-6; 8 bases line up with TRBD1. The CDR3 runs 16 residues. With V trimmed by 3 bases and J by 0 bases, 2 bases remained unmatched. Germline V gene lookup returns CDR1 SGHRS and CDR2 YFSETQ. CDR3 protein: CASSWTGSSGANVLTF. In DNA, the CDR3 is TGCGCCAGCAGCTGGACAGGGTCCTCTGGGGCCAACGTCCTGACTTTC.

The rearrangement links TRBV5-5 to TRBJ2-7; no clear D gene. The CDR3 covers 16 residues. Germline V lookup: CDR1 SGHKS, CDR2 YYEKEE (reference sequence). V was pared by 1 base and J by 1 base, with 15 bases between. CDR3 coding DNA: TGTGCCAGCAGCTTGTTTGGCTCCATCCAGTCCTACGAGCAGTACTTC. Translation: CASSLFGSIQSYEQYF.

The chain is built from TRBV6-1 and TRBJ2-1; TRBD2 agrees at 14 bases. This CDR3 has 17 residues. Germline V gene lookup returns CDR1 MNHNS and CDR2 SASEGT. The J segment lost 4 bases and the V segment lost 6 bases, leaving 8 bases of the junction unmatched. CDR3 coding DNA: TGTGCCAGCAGGACACGGACTAGCGGGGGGAGATACAATGAGCAGTTCTTC. Its protein is CASRTRTSGGRYNEQFF.

This sequence joins TRBV6-1 and TRBJ2-5; 8 positions agree with TRBD2. V trimming: 1 base; J trimming: 1 base; junction bases outside the gene matches: 11. This CDR3 has 18 residues. Germline V lookup: CDR1 MNHNS, CDR2 SASEGT. DNA of the CDR3: TGTGCCAGCAGTGAAGGGGCCCGGGGGGGAAGTGGCCAAGAGACCCAGTACTTC. Translated, it gives CASSEGARGGSGQETQYF.

This sequence joins TRBV29-1 and TRBJ1-2, with TRBD1 as a possible D gene (6 bases). CDR3 size: 11 residues. Trimming stripped 6 bases from V and 4 bases from J, with 9 bases between. CDR1 and CDR2 from the germline V gene are SQVTM and ANQGSEA. CDR3 nucleotides: TGCAGCGTGGGGGCTACCTATGGCTACACCTTC. Translation: CSVGATYGYTF.

This clonotype was seen only a few times. The chain couples TRBV3-1 to TRBJ2-7, with D perhaps matching TRBD2 (5 bases). The germline gives CDR1 LGHDT, CDR2 YNNKEL (reference sequence). V was cut by 4 bases and J by 2 bases, with 15 bases left in between. The CDR3 contains 15 residues. The DNA for the CDR3 is TGTGCCAGCAGCCTTCGTGAGAGCGGCGCCTACGAGCAGTACTTC. Translating it yields CASSLRESGAYEQYF.

This clonotype was counted many times. The rearrangement joins TRBV5-1 to TRBJ2-4; D is unresolved. Germline V gene sequence: CDR1 SGHRS, CDR2 YFSETQ. CDR3 length equals 14 residues. Trimming cost V 4 bases and J 6 bases, with 14 bases left between them. CDR3 DNA: TGCGCCAGCAGCGTCGACTCCCCCTCAAACATTCAGTACTTC. Amino acids: CASSVDSPSNIQYF.

The rearrangement joins TRBV27 to TRBJ2-1; possibly TRBD1 for D (6 bases). The germline V and J ends were trimmed by 6 bases and 3 bases, with 12 bases remaining between them. CDR3 length equals 14 residues. The V gene's germline CDR1 is MNHEY and CDR2 SMNVEV (reference sequence). CDR3 DNA sequence: TGTGCCAGCAGCCCCCAGGGGCTCTACAATGAGCAGTTCTTC. Residues: CASSPQGLYNEQFF.

The chain employs TRBV5-5 and TRBJ2-1; TRBD1 or TRBD2 may be the D gene (5 bases each). V gave up 1 base and J gave up 3 bases, with 23 bases separating them. The CDR3 runs to 19 residues. Germline loops: CDR1 SGHKS, CDR2 YYEKEE (reference sequence). CDR3 protein: CASSLLGTPKELNYNEQFF. CDR3 DNA: TGTGCCAGCAGCTTGTTGGGGACCCCGAAGGAGTTAAACTACAATGAGCAGTTCTTC.